This entry describes one T cell receptor beta chain. This record belongs to a study of T cells expressing NK-cell markers. TCRdb re-called the 5' RACE reads and catalogs CDR3 proteins one per entry, DNA excluded. The table lists 300,000 or so distinct CDR3 sequences. Sequenced: blood T cells: a sorted CD56 or NKG2C T cell subset, CD4+ or CD8+ T cells, or bulk PBMC T cells (not recorded which). This sequence was found in a woman aged 18 to 75 in good health.

The CDR3: CSAQRDRDQPQHF. The chain is built from TRBV20-1 and TRBJ1-5; TCRdb's D gene call, TRBD1, goes unchecked for lack of DNA. The CDR3 is 13 residues long. Germline V lookup: CDR1 DFQATT, CDR2 SNEGSKA (reference sequence).